This TCR beta chain derives from a study of cytomegalovirus exposure and HLA in healthy donors. Study outcomes and limitations: Highly shared variants forming one cluster were likely a sequencing artifact. In the analysis, some V segments, TRBV6-2 and TRBV6-3 included, were excluded as indistinguishable. Specific recognition of CMV antigens was confirmed in vitro for three chains (all CMV-associated). Researchers reported in a later analysis that a missense DCLRE1C variant was tied to TCR beta V- and J-gene trimming.

Comments on this clone: Its antigen is undetermined.

The study ran its PCR with 60 Vbeta and 13 Jbeta primers. This table comes from immunoSEQ multiplex PCR, and its TCRdb copy is limited to in-frame clones, with some not included. The table records under 200,000 clones, 73% of them present only once. Germline V gene data show CDR1 as MGHRA and CDR2 as YSYEKL. Trimming took 3 bases from V and 0 from J, leaving 12 bases between them. This CDR3 comprises 15 residues. The rearrangement links TRBV4-1 to TRBJ2-7; TRBD2 is a possible D gene (5 bases). The clonotype comes from a woman aged 25 to 45 in good health and CMV-seronegative. The sequenced material came from PBMCs. The CDR3 region is CASSQRALFSYEQYF. The CDR3 coding sequence is TGCGCCAGCAGCCAGCGGGCCCTATTCTCCTACGAGCAGTACTTC.